These 2 T cell receptor beta chains were sequenced from one sample in a study of blood T cells in healthy people across ages. Then a second PCR, running roughly 7 to 11 cycles, was carried out with a sample-barcoded 5' primer and a J-beta primer mix. TCRdb reanalysed the 5' RACE reads using MiXCR and keeps one entry per CDR3 protein. Of 700,000 to 850,000 distinct CDR3 sequences listed, approximately 53% are singletons. The source material was blood. The source is a man older than 75 in good health.

This clonotype has more than one count but fewer than ten. J is TRBJ2-1 and V is TRBV5-1, with TRBD1 as a possible D gene (5 bases). Between the trimmed V and J ends, which lost 0 bases and 5 bases, there was a span of 9 bases. This CDR3 is built from 14 residues. Germline CDR1 and CDR2: SGHRS and YFSETQ. CDR3: CASSLGGRNNEQFF. The DNA of the CDR3 is TGCGCCAGCAGCTTGGGGGGCAGGAACAATGAGCAGTTCTTC.

Here the CDR3 reads CASSLDAAGELFF. The CDR3 bases are TGCGCCAGCAGCCTGGACGCAGCCGGGGAGCTGTTTTTT. The V gene is TRBV5-1, the J gene TRBJ2-2, with D unresolved. Per germline, CDR1 SGHRS and CDR2 YFSETQ. This CDR3 contains 13 residues. V was shortened by 4 bases and J by 6 bases, with 10 bases between the two germline ends.